Listed below are T cell receptor beta chains from one sample, sequenced in a study of T cell responses to AZD1222 COVID-19 vaccine. Produced via immunoSEQ multiplex PCR; TCRdb's table is partial and in-frame only. The sample carries under 95,000 clones, around 85% recorded once. Material: peripheral blood, obtained on day 0 of AZD1222 vaccination. The receptors here all came from an adult in good health. The CDR3 runs from the conserved cysteine through the conserved F or W. A D gene is named only where the DNA matches it firmly. A clone size is listed for some rows: how often the clone was seen (once, few, many), or a class if it is expanded.

cdr3_aa: CASSMARPSGMIDTQYF; cdr3_nt: TGTGCCAGCAGCATGGCTCGTCCTAGCGGGATGATAGATACGCAGTATTTT; d_call: TRBD2; v_call: TRBV7-9; j_call: TRBJ2-3; clone_size: NA
cdr3_aa: CASSLREVDGYTF; cdr3_nt: TGTGCCAGCAGCCTGCGGGAGGTCGATGGCTACACCTTC; d_call: NA; v_call: TRBV7-8; j_call: TRBJ1-2; clone_size: NA
cdr3_aa: CASRLIAGQSSYNEQFF; cdr3_nt: TGTGCCAGCAGGCTTATCGCGGGACAGAGCTCCTACAATGAGCAGTTCTTC; d_call: NA; v_call: TRBV28; j_call: TRBJ2-1; clone_size: NA
cdr3_aa: CASSTTGTGQPQHF; cdr3_nt: TGTGCCAGTAGTACCACAGGGACCGGACAGCCCCAGCATTTT; d_call: NA; v_call: TRBV19; j_call: TRBJ1-5; clone_size: few
cdr3_aa: CASSESLPYGYTF; cdr3_nt: TGCGCCAGCAGTGAGTCTCTACCCTATGGCTACACCTTC; d_call: NA; v_call: TRBV10-1; j_call: TRBJ1-2; clone_size: NA
cdr3_aa: CATSRAPGSGRANEQFF; cdr3_nt: TGTGCCACCAGCAGAGCCCCGGGGAGCGGGAGGGCCAATGAGCAGTTCTTC; d_call: TRBD2; v_call: TRBV15; j_call: TRBJ2-1; clone_size: NA
cdr3_aa: CASSLGDPNEQFF; cdr3_nt: TGCGCCAGCAGCTTGGGGGACCCTAATGAGCAGTTCTTC; d_call: NA; v_call: TRBV5-1; j_call: TRBJ2-1; clone_size: few
cdr3_aa: CASSPTPGTSAGELFF; cdr3_nt: TGTGCCAGCAGCCCCACCCCCGGGACTAGCGCCGGGGAGCTGTTTTTT; d_call: TRBD2; v_call: TRBV28; j_call: TRBJ2-2; clone_size: few
cdr3_aa: CASTYSTGGSKTQYF; cdr3_nt: TGTGCCAGCACCTATTCGACAGGGGGCTCGAAGACCCAGTACTTC; d_call: TRBD1; v_call: TRBV27; j_call: TRBJ2-5; clone_size: once
cdr3_aa: CSVEATQRGGYTF; cdr3_nt: TGCAGCGTTGAAGCAACACAGAGAGGTGGCTACACCTTC; d_call: NA; v_call: TRBV29-1; j_call: TRBJ1-2; clone_size: NA
cdr3_aa: CASSLGQGAWTGELFF; cdr3_nt: TGTGCCAGCAGTTTAGGCCAGGGGGCATGGACCGGGGAGCTGTTTTTT; d_call: TRBD1; v_call: TRBV28; j_call: TRBJ2-2; clone_size: NA
cdr3_aa: CASSRGQGSYNEQFF; cdr3_nt: TGTGCCAGCTCCAGGGGGCAGGGTTCCTACAATGAGCAGTTCTTC; d_call: TRBD1; v_call: TRBV18; j_call: TRBJ2-1; clone_size: NA
cdr3_aa: CASESGRSSYEQYF; cdr3_nt: TGTGCCAGCGAGAGCGGGAGGAGCTCCTACGAGCAGTACTTC; d_call: TRBD2; v_call: TRBV19; j_call: TRBJ2-7; clone_size: NA
cdr3_aa: CASSLTYRPTRGANVLTF; cdr3_nt: TGTGCCAGCAGCTTAACTTACCGGCCGACTCGTGGGGCCAACGTCCTGACTTTC; d_call: NA; v_call: TRBV7-3; j_call: TRBJ2-6; clone_size: NA
cdr3_aa: CASSPDGASGSYEQYF; cdr3_nt: TGTGCCAGCAGCCCGGACGGAGCTAGCGGGAGTTACGAGCAGTACTTC; d_call: TRBD2; v_call: TRBV5-4; j_call: TRBJ2-7; clone_size: NA
cdr3_aa: CASSDSVRAKGETQYF; cdr3_nt: TGTGCCAGCAGTGATTCAGTGCGGGCAAAGGGAGAGACCCAGTACTTC; d_call: NA; v_call: TRBV6-1; j_call: TRBJ2-5; clone_size: NA
cdr3_aa: CASSPGTSTNTGELFF; cdr3_nt: TGTGCCAGCAGCCCAGGGACATCTACGAACACCGGGGAGCTGTTTTTT; d_call: NA; v_call: TRBV9; j_call: TRBJ2-2; clone_size: once
cdr3_aa: CASSLRRPPFNGYTF; cdr3_nt: TGTGCCAGCAGTCTCCGGCGCCCACCTTTTAATGGCTACACCTTC; d_call: NA; v_call: TRBV27; j_call: TRBJ1-2; clone_size: NA
cdr3_aa: CASSIHRSNTGELFF; cdr3_nt: TGTGCCAGTAGTATTCACAGATCGAACACCGGGGAGCTGTTTTTT; d_call: NA; v_call: TRBV19; j_call: TRBJ2-2; clone_size: NA
cdr3_aa: CASSPLFLVIPFSYNEQFF; cdr3_nt: TGTGCCAGCAGCCCCCTCTTTCTAGTTATCCCCTTCTCCTACAATGAGCAGTTCTTC; d_call: NA; v_call: TRBV7-2; j_call: TRBJ2-1; clone_size: NA
cdr3_aa: CASSLAKNTGPTDTQYF; cdr3_nt: TGTGCCAGCAGCTTAGCAAAGAACACCGGGCCCACCGATACGCAGTATTTT; d_call: NA; v_call: TRBV7-9; j_call: TRBJ2-3; clone_size: NA
cdr3_aa: CASSEAGVNTEAFF; cdr3_nt: TGCGCCAGCAGTGAGGCCGGAGTCAACACTGAAGCTTTCTTT; d_call: NA; v_call: TRBV10-2; j_call: TRBJ1-1; clone_size: NA
cdr3_aa: CASNSQGGSNQPQHF; cdr3_nt: TGTGCCAGTAACTCACAGGGGGGTAGCAATCAGCCCCAGCATTTT; d_call: TRBD1; v_call: TRBV19; j_call: TRBJ1-5; clone_size: NA
cdr3_aa: CASSSGSQYEQYF; cdr3_nt: TGTGCCAGTTCCAGCGGGAGCCAGTACGAGCAGTACTTC; d_call: TRBD2; v_call: TRBV27; j_call: TRBJ2-7; clone_size: NA
cdr3_aa: CASSLRQLPAFF; cdr3_nt: TGTGCCAGCAGCCTCCGACAACTTCCAGCTTTCTTT; d_call: NA; v_call: TRBV3-1/TRBV3-2; j_call: TRBJ1-1; clone_size: few
cdr3_aa: CASSHPGLADYNTGELFF; cdr3_nt: TGTGCCAGCAGCCATCCGGGACTAGCGGATTATAACACCGGGGAGCTGTTTTTT; d_call: TRBD2; v_call: TRBV14; j_call: TRBJ2-2; clone_size: NA
cdr3_aa: CASSRMGGNTEAFF; cdr3_nt: TGTGCCAGTAGTAGGATGGGAGGGAACACTGAAGCTTTCTTT; d_call: NA; v_call: TRBV19; j_call: TRBJ1-1; clone_size: NA
cdr3_aa: CASSQGTGGSNSPLHF; cdr3_nt: TGCGCCAGCAGCCAAGGGACAGGGGGCAGTAATTCACCCCTCCACTTT; d_call: TRBD1; v_call: TRBV4-3; j_call: TRBJ1-6; clone_size: NA
cdr3_aa: CASRSETGNTGELFF; cdr3_nt: TGTGCCAGCAGATCGGAGACAGGGAACACCGGGGAGCTGTTTTTT; d_call: NA; v_call: TRBV6-5; j_call: TRBJ2-2; clone_size: NA
cdr3_aa: CATMATGTGLTDTQYF; cdr3_nt: TGTGCCACCATGGCCACCGGGACAGGATTAACGGATACGCAGTATTTT; d_call: TRBD1; v_call: TRBV24-1; j_call: TRBJ2-3; clone_size: NA
cdr3_aa: CAGMRELNEQYF; cdr3_nt: TGTGCCGGAATGCGGGAGCTGAATGAGCAGTACTTC; d_call: TRBD2; v_call: TRBV30; j_call: TRBJ2-7; clone_size: NA
cdr3_aa: CASSGSGNTEAFF; cdr3_nt: TGTGCCAGCAGCGGTTCGGGGAACACTGAAGCTTTCTTT; d_call: NA; v_call: TRBV7-8; j_call: TRBJ1-1; clone_size: NA
cdr3_aa: CASNRLLAGEGEQFF; cdr3_nt: TGTGCCAGCAATAGGTTGCTAGCGGGAGAGGGGGAGCAGTTCTTC; d_call: TRBD2; v_call: TRBV28; j_call: TRBJ2-1; clone_size: NA
cdr3_aa: CASSSVAAGDMEQYF; cdr3_nt: TGTGCCAGCAGTTCCGTCGCAGCGGGAGATATGGAGCAGTACTTC; d_call: TRBD2; v_call: TRBV28; j_call: TRBJ2-7; clone_size: NA
cdr3_aa: CASSQRLGSNQPQHF; cdr3_nt: TGTGCCAGCAGCCAAAGGTTGGGCAGCAATCAGCCCCAGCATTTT; d_call: NA; v_call: TRBV3-1/TRBV3-2; j_call: TRBJ1-5; clone_size: NA
cdr3_aa: CASSLLGAEAFF; cdr3_nt: TGTGCCAGCAGCTTATTGGGGGCCGAAGCTTTCTTT; d_call: NA; v_call: TRBV5-4; j_call: TRBJ1-1; clone_size: NA
cdr3_aa: CASSELWFSTGNTIYF; cdr3_nt: TGTGCCAGCAGTGAACTCTGGTTCTCAACCGGAAACACCATATATTTT; d_call: NA; v_call: TRBV6-1; j_call: TRBJ1-3; clone_size: NA
cdr3_aa: CASSSPGLAFYNEQFF; cdr3_nt: TGTGCCAGCAGCTCACCGGGACTAGCGTTTTACAATGAGCAGTTCTTC; d_call: TRBD2; v_call: TRBV7-9; j_call: TRBJ2-1; clone_size: NA
cdr3_aa: CASSLRDRPQYF; cdr3_nt: TGTGCCAGCAGCTTAAGGGACAGACCGCAGTATTTT; d_call: TRBD1; v_call: TRBV7-2; j_call: TRBJ2-3; clone_size: NA
cdr3_aa: CASSINSGADEKLFF; cdr3_nt: TGTGCCAGTAGTATTAACTCAGGGGCCGACGAAAAACTGTTTTTT; d_call: NA; v_call: TRBV19; j_call: TRBJ1-4; clone_size: few
cdr3_aa: CASSNIRGRESYEQYF; cdr3_nt: TGTGCCAGCAGCAATATCAGGGGGCGGGAATCCTACGAGCAGTACTTC; d_call: NA; v_call: TRBV21-1; j_call: TRBJ2-7; clone_size: NA
cdr3_aa: CASSFGRNNQPQHF; cdr3_nt: TGTGCCAGCAGCTTCGGACGGAACAATCAGCCCCAGCATTTT; d_call: NA; v_call: TRBV7-2; j_call: TRBJ1-5; clone_size: NA
cdr3_aa: CATSDPVGLAGPTNTGELFF; cdr3_nt: TGTGCCACCAGTGATCCAGTGGGACTAGCGGGCCCCACGAACACCGGGGAGCTGTTTTTT; d_call: TRBD2; v_call: TRBV24-1; j_call: TRBJ2-2; clone_size: NA
cdr3_aa: CASSLTGQGSYEQYF; cdr3_nt: TGTGCCAGCAGCTTAACGGGACAGGGGTCCTACGAGCAGTACTTC; d_call: TRBD1; v_call: TRBV7-3; j_call: TRBJ2-7; clone_size: NA
cdr3_aa: CSVEAPSNEQFF; cdr3_nt: TGCAGCGTTGAAGCCCCGAGCAATGAGCAGTTCTTC; d_call: NA; v_call: TRBV29-1; j_call: TRBJ2-1; clone_size: NA
cdr3_aa: CASSPSEGTDTQYF; cdr3_nt: TGTGCCAGCAGTCCCTCGGAGGGCACAGATACGCAGTATTTT; d_call: NA; v_call: TRBV28; j_call: TRBJ2-3; clone_size: NA
cdr3_aa: CASSTAGTEATEAFF; cdr3_nt: TGTGCCAGCAGCACTGCCGGGACAGAGGCCACTGAAGCTTTCTTT; d_call: TRBD1; v_call: TRBV28; j_call: TRBJ1-1; clone_size: NA
cdr3_aa: CASSLSGTGAIQPLHF; cdr3_nt: TGCGCCAGCAGCTTGTCCGGGACAGGGGCCATTCAACCCCTCCACTTT; d_call: TRBD1; v_call: TRBV5-1; j_call: TRBJ1-6; clone_size: few
cdr3_aa: CASRLRESPLHF; cdr3_nt: TGTGCCAGCAGACTCAGGGAATCACCCCTCCACTTT; d_call: NA; v_call: TRBV28; j_call: TRBJ1-6; clone_size: NA
cdr3_aa: CASRLPGLAGVDTQYF; cdr3_nt: TGTGCCAGCAGGCTGCCCGGCCTAGCGGGAGTAGATACGCAGTATTTT; d_call: TRBD2; v_call: TRBV28; j_call: TRBJ2-3; clone_size: NA
cdr3_aa: CSVTISGSDTEAFF; cdr3_nt: TGCAGCGTAACTATTTCCGGGAGCGACACTGAAGCTTTCTTT; d_call: NA; v_call: TRBV29-1; j_call: TRBJ1-1; clone_size: NA
cdr3_aa: CATREEGASTEAFF; cdr3_nt: TGTGCCACCAGGGAAGAGGGGGCGAGCACTGAAGCTTTCTTT; d_call: TRBD1; v_call: TRBV15; j_call: TRBJ1-1; clone_size: NA
cdr3_aa: CASRISGSYIEFF; cdr3_nt: TGTGCCAGCAGAATTAGCGGGAGCTATATAGAGTTCTTC; d_call: TRBD2; v_call: TRBV12-3/TRBV12-4; j_call: TRBJ2-1; clone_size: NA
cdr3_aa: CASRLAGKVGASGRAIPQTQYF; cdr3_nt: TGTGCAAGTCGCTTAGCCGGAAAAGTCGGGGCTAGCGGGAGGGCCATCCCCCAGACCCAGTACTTC; d_call: NA; v_call: TRBV12-2; j_call: TRBJ2-5; clone_size: NA
cdr3_aa: CASSEGTSSGNTIYF; cdr3_nt: TGTGCCAGCAGTGAGGGCACATCCTCTGGAAACACCATATATTTT; d_call: NA; v_call: TRBV2; j_call: TRBJ1-3; clone_size: NA
cdr3_aa: CSPSSLDPNVDEQFF; cdr3_nt: TGCAGCCCCTCTTCGCTGGACCCGAATGTAGATGAGCAGTTCTTC; d_call: NA; v_call: TRBV29-1; j_call: TRBJ2-1; clone_size: NA
cdr3_aa: CASSGQGAQGQPQHF; cdr3_nt: TGTGCCAGCAGTGGACAGGGGGCGCAGGGTCAGCCCCAGCATTTT; d_call: TRBD1; v_call: TRBV2; j_call: TRBJ1-5; clone_size: NA
cdr3_aa: CASSVAITGQDNSPLHF; cdr3_nt: TGTGCCAGCAGCGTAGCTATAACTGGACAGGATAATTCACCCCTCCACTTT; d_call: TRBD1; v_call: TRBV9; j_call: TRBJ1-6; clone_size: NA
cdr3_aa: CASSLSSPAGHTYNEQFF; cdr3_nt: TGTGCCAGCAGTTTATCATCCCCGGCGGGACATACCTACAATGAGCAGTTCTTC; d_call: NA; v_call: TRBV27; j_call: TRBJ2-1; clone_size: NA
cdr3_aa: CSVILGSYEQYF; cdr3_nt: TGCAGCGTTATTCTGGGGTCCTACGAGCAGTACTTC; d_call: NA; v_call: TRBV29-1; j_call: TRBJ2-7; clone_size: NA